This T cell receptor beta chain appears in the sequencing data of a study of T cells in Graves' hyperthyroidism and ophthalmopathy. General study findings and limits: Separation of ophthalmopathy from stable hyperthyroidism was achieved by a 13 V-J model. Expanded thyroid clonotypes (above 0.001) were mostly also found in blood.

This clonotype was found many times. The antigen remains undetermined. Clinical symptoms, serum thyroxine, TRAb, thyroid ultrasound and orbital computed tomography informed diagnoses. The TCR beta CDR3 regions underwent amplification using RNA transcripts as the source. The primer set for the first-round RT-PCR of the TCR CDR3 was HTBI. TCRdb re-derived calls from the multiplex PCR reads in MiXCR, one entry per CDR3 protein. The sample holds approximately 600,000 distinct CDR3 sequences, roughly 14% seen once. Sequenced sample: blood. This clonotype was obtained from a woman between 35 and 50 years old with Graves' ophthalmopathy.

The CDR3 nucleotides read TGTGCCAGCAGTAAGAAGGGCGGGGGTGCGATGGAGACCCAGTACTTC. Amino acid sequence: CASSKKGGGAMETQYF. The rearrangement joins TRBV2 to TRBJ2-5; 7 bases are shared with TRBD2. Trimming cost V 5 bases and J 5 bases; bases outside gene matches: 14. Germline assignment: CDR1 SNHLY and CDR2 FYNNEI. CDR3 length equals 16 residues.